The source of this T cell receptor beta chain is a study of beta chain features in type 1 diabetes. CDR3 length: 15 amino acids. J gave up 5 bases and V 7 bases, and 11 bases lay outside the gene matches. Germline V CDR1 and CDR2: LNHDA, SQIVND (reference sequence). Expressed TCRB transcripts were sequenced, since all the RNA that had been isolated was reverse transcribed. TCRdb's table, derived via immunoSEQ multiplex PCR, lists solely in-frame clones and lacks some. The sample lists about 140,000 clones; 9% to 10% were seen once. The sequence derives from a woman in her forties in good health. This chain links TRBV19 with TRBJ2-3; 8 nucleotides align to TRBD2. The specimen was central memory CD4+ T cells from blood. CDR3 sequence: CASKPLAGGRDTQYF. Here the CDR3 DNA reads TGTGCCAGTAAGCCCCTCGCGGGGGGTCGAGATACGCAGTATTTT.